This TCR beta chain is drawn from a study of PD-1 blockade in classical Hodgkin lymphoma. Findings and limits, study-wide: Before treatment, complete responders showed about the same diversity as newly diagnosed patients. With CD4+ cells, TCR diversity rose significantly by C4D1, but not with CD8+ cells. Reports described newly diagnosed patients as having lower baseline TCR diversity than healthy donors. With respect to the repertoire differences, their causes, possibly disease activity or prior therapy, remain undefined.

Concerning this clone itself: Its target is not known.

Germline V CDR1 and CDR2: LNHDA, SQIVND (reference sequence). CDR3 length equals 12 residues. V lost 6 bases, J lost 6 bases, and 12 bases lay in between. Here immunoSEQ multiplex PCR was the method, and the copy in TCRdb shows in-frame clones only, minus some. The sample holds some 6,800 clones, 85% to 90% seen once. Each patient's relapse followed autologous stem cell transplantation, and brentuximab vedotin exposure varied. The TCR originated in a human donor with classical Hodgkin lymphoma. Sequenced material: peripheral blood mononuclear cells (PBMCs), taken before the second cycle of nivolumab. The chain combines TRBV19 with TRBJ2-7; D ambiguous. The CDR3 is CASSPPYREQYV. The CDR3, as DNA: TGTGCCAGTAGCCCCCCTTATCGCGAGCAGTACGTC.